Following are 26 T cell receptor beta chains from one sample sequenced in a study of cytomegalovirus exposure and HLA in healthy donors. PCR employed 60 Vbeta and 13 Jbeta primers. Profiled with immunoSEQ multiplex PCR; TCRdb holds only in-frame clones, not every one. This repertoire shows around 110,000 clones, about 75% found once; its top ten account for 2.5% to 3.5%. Input material: PBMCs. The receptors were sampled from a male donor in good health and CMV-seropositive.

The rearrangement joins TRBV5-1 to TRBJ2-2; D remains ambiguous. V was clipped by 0 bases and J by 4 bases, with 10 bases between them. The CDR3 is made up of 15 amino acids. The germline CDR1 and CDR2 sequences are SGHRS and YFSETQ. This CDR3 reads CASSLGQVGTGELFF. The CDR3 DNA follows: TGCGCCAGCAGCTTGGGGCAGGTGGGCACCGGGGAGCTGTTTTTT.

CDR3 in amino acids: CASSSTRQGYEQYF. CDR3 DNA sequence: TGTGCCAGCAGCTCTACTCGGCAGGGATACGAGCAGTACTTC. The chain employs TRBV7-2 and TRBJ2-7; perhaps TRBD1 as D (5 bases). V was cut by 4 bases and J by 4 bases, with 14 bases left in between. CDR1 SGHTA and CDR2 FQGNSA come from the germline V gene. This CDR3 spans 14 amino acids.

This clone was seen a handful of times. The chain carries TRBV6-1 and TRBJ1-4; D is possibly TRBD1 (6 bases). The V gene lost 6 bases and the J gene lost 6 bases, with 11 bases spanning the gap. Germline values: CDR1 MNHNS, CDR2 SASEGT. The CDR3 sequence is 13 residues long. CDR3 coding DNA: TGTGCCAGCAGGGTAGCAGGGGATGAAAAACTGTTTTTT. Amino acids: CASRVAGDEKLFF.

The rearrangement joins TRBV7-2 to TRBJ1-2; 9 bases line up with TRBD1. The CDR3 loop spans 14 amino acids. J lost 8 bases, V lost 1 base, and 5 bases had no gene match. CDR1 and CDR2 (germline): SGHTA, FQGNSA. The CDR3 DNA is TGTGCCAGCAGCTTAGGGACAGGGGTTTGGGGCTACACCTTC. This encodes CASSLGTGVWGYTF.

The chain carries TRBV15 and TRBJ2-7, with D possibly matching TRBD1 (7 bases). Germline CDR1 is LNHNV and CDR2 is YYDKDF (reference sequence). Trimming left V 0 bases short and J 2 bases short, with 11 bases between. CDR3 length: 15 amino acids. This chain's CDR3 is CATSRDRGETYEQYF. The CDR3 DNA follows: TGTGCCACCAGCAGAGACAGGGGGGAGACCTACGAGCAGTACTTC. Based on the CDR3 plus reference TRBV15 and TRBJ2-7, the full variable domain is DAMVIQNPRYQVTQFGKPVTLSCSQTLNHNVMYWYQQKSSQAPKLLFHYYDKDFNNEADTPDNFQSRRPNTSFCFLDIRSPGLGDTAMYLCATSRDRGETYEQYFGPGTRLTVT.

This chain connects TRBV4-3 to TRBJ2-7, with 12 bases aligning to TRBD1. The V segment lost 6 bases and the J segment 0 bases; nucleotides outside the gene matches: 3. CDR1 and CDR2 from the germline V gene are LGHNA and YSLEER. The CDR3 length is 15 residues. The CDR3 nucleotides read TGCGCCAGCAGGGTGGGACAGGGGGCCTCCTACGAGCAGTACTTC. This translates into CASRVGQGASYEQYF.

This clone appeared a few times. The gene calls are TRBV9 and TRBJ2-3; 11 nucleotides agree with TRBD2. This CDR3 has 16 amino acids. The V gene's germline CDR1 is SGDLS and CDR2 YYNGEE. Losses at the gene ends were 0 bases for V and 3 bases for J; bases not matched to a gene: 3. CDR3 bases: TGTGCCAGCAGCGTAGGACTAGCGGGACAAACAGATACGCAGTATTTT. Its translation is CASSVGLAGQTDTQYF.

The V call is TRBV25-1, the J call TRBJ2-7, with 8 bases aligning to TRBD1. V dropped 4 bases and J dropped 2; count of bases not matched to a gene: 13. Germline V gene sequence: CDR1 MGHDK, CDR2 SYGVNS. There are 17 residues in the CDR3. CDR3 in amino acids: CASSVGTGGYTTYEQYF. CDR3 bases: TGTGCCAGCAGTGTAGGAACAGGGGGTTATACTACCTACGAGCAGTACTTC.

This chain connects TRBV7-8 to TRBJ1-5, with TRBD1 as a possible D gene (5 bases). This CDR3 spans 16 amino acids. V was cut by 0 bases and J by 0 bases, with 9 bases left in between. CDR1 and CDR2 (germline): SGHVS, FQNEAQ. In DNA, the CDR3 is TGTGCCAGCAGCTTAGCGGGGGGGTATAGCAATCAGCCCCAGCATTTT. Translating it yields CASSLAGGYSNQPQHF. The full variable domain, its missing parts supplied by reference TRBV7-8 and TRBJ1-5, is GAGVSQSPRYKVAKRGQDVALRCDPISGHVSLFWYQQALGQGPEFLTYFQNEAQLDKSGLPSDRFFAERPEGSVSTLKIQRTQQEDSAVYLCASSLAGGYSNQPQHFGDGTRLSIL.

The chain combines TRBV6-5 with TRBJ1-4, with D possibly matching TRBD1 (5 bases). The CDR3 has 14 residues. V lost 6 bases and J lost 3, with 11 bases in between. Germline CDR1 reads MNHEY; CDR2 reads SVGAGI. This chain's CDR3 is CASRGARANEKLFF. CDR3 DNA: TGTGCCAGCAGAGGGGCACGCGCTAATGAAAAACTGTTTTTT.

The J gene is TRBJ2-7, the V gene TRBV10-3; D is possibly TRBD1 (6 bases). The germline V gene encodes CDR1 ENHRY and CDR2 SYGVKD. The length of the CDR3 is 15 residues. V lost 0 bases and J lost 1, with 10 bases in between. The CDR3 here is CAISESHGQSYEQYF. CDR3 DNA: TGTGCCATCAGTGAGTCTCACGGACAGTCCTACGAGCAGTACTTC.

This clone was recorded a few times. The chain recombines TRBV6-5 with TRBJ1-2, with TRBD1 identical over 10 bases. The length of the CDR3 is 14 residues. The V gene's germline CDR1 is MNHEY and CDR2 SVGAGI. V was pared by 8 bases and J by 6 bases, with 9 bases of the junction left unmatched. The CDR3 nucleotides are TGTGCCAGCGCCGGACAGGGGGGGGGAAATGGCTACACCTTC. Protein product: CASAGQGGGNGYTF.

V and J are TRBV9 and TRBJ1-4; 10 bases agree with TRBD1. Germline CDR1 reads SGDLS; CDR2 reads YYNGEE. The CDR3 consists of 15 residues. With 3 bases clipped from V and 4 bases from J, the junction kept 3 bases outside the gene matches. The CDR3 sequence: CASSEGQGFNEKLFF. In DNA, the CDR3 is TGTGCCAGCAGCGAGGGACAGGGGTTTAATGAAAAACTGTTTTTT.

The chain links TRBV5-1 to TRBJ2-7; 12 nucleotides line up with TRBD2. Per the germline V gene, CDR1 is SGHRS and CDR2 is YFSETQ. The CDR3 spans 17 residues. V dropped 0 bases and J dropped 8; count of bases not matched to a gene: 12. The CDR3 DNA follows: TGCGCCAGCAGCTTGGGTTCTTTGTGGACTAGCGGGACTCAGCAGTACTTC. Amino acids: CASSLGSLWTSGTQQYF.

As DNA, the CDR3 is TGCAGCGGTAATAGCGGGAAGTCCAATGAGCAGTTCTTC. This encodes CSGNSGKSNEQFF. The J gene is TRBJ2-1, the V gene TRBV29-1, with 8 bases fitting TRBD2. The V gene's germline CDR1 is SQVTM and CDR2 ANQGSEA. This CDR3 is 13 amino acids long. J gave up 6 bases and V 7 bases, and 8 bases lay outside the gene matches.

The rearrangement uses TRBV7-2 and TRBJ2-7; 15 positions agree with TRBD2. The CDR3 consists of 19 residues. The J segment lost 0 bases and the V segment lost 0 bases, leaving 6 bases of the junction unmatched. Germline CDR1 reads SGHTA; CDR2 reads FQGNSA. The CDR3 loop reads CASSLAGTSGGWSSYEQYF. Here the CDR3 DNA reads TGTGCCAGCAGCTTAGCCGGGACTAGCGGGGGGTGGAGCTCCTACGAGCAGTACTTC.

This clone was detected a few times. This chain connects TRBV21-1 to TRBJ2-7; TRBD2, the table's D call, was not compared with the DNA. TRBV21-1 counts as a pseudogene. This CDR3 is built from 17 residues. The CDR3 DNA reads TGTGCCAGCAGCAAAGAATTCGCAGCGGGGCGCCTCTACGAGCAGTACTTC. The encoded protein is CASSKEFAAGRLYEQYF.

J is TRBJ1-1 and V is TRBV29-1; D may be TRBD1 (6 bases). The CDR3 is made up of 12 amino acids. Per the germline V gene, CDR1 is SQVTM and CDR2 is ANQGSEA. With 6 bases removed from V and 0 bases from J, the gap between germline ends came to 8 bases. CDR3 residues: CSVTGLNTEAFF. CDR3 in DNA: TGCAGCGTGACAGGATTGAACACTGAAGCTTTCTTT.

The V and J genes are TRBV11-1 and TRBJ2-1; tentatively, D is TRBD1 (6 bases). This CDR3 has 17 residues. Per the germline V gene, CDR1 is SGHAT and CDR2 is FQDESV (reference sequence). The V end was cut by 0 bases, the J end by 1 base, with 13 bases between. The CDR3 protein is CASSLALGGVSYNEQFF. CDR3 DNA sequence: TGTGCCAGCAGCTTAGCTTTAGGGGGTGTATCCTACAATGAGCAGTTCTTC.

The chain uses TRBV5-4 and TRBJ1-6, with a tentative D call TRBD1 (6 bases). Germline V gene data show CDR1 as SGHNT and CDR2 as YYREEE (reference sequence). Trimming removed 0 bases from V and 10 bases from J, with 14 bases in between. The CDR3 contains 15 residues. CDR3 protein: CASSLEGTPKSPLHF. As DNA, the CDR3 is TGTGCCAGCAGCTTGGAGGGGACACCAAAGTCACCCCTCCACTTT.

This chain connects TRBV2 to TRBJ2-3, with 12 bases that match TRBD2. With V trimmed by 6 bases and J by 2 bases, 6 bases remained unmatched. Germline V CDR1 and CDR2: SNHLY, FYNNEI. CDR3 size: 16 residues. The CDR3 loop is CASRETSGSLTDTQYF. The CDR3 bases are TGTGCCAGCAGAGAGACTAGCGGGAGCCTCACAGATACGCAGTATTTT.

The V gene is TRBV4-3, the J gene TRBJ1-2; 11 bases align to TRBD1. Germline assignment: CDR1 LGHNA and CDR2 YSLEER. V dropped 5 bases and J dropped 4; count of bases not matched to a gene: 3. This CDR3 has 14 amino acids. The CDR3 coding sequence is TGCGCCAGCAGCGGTGGGACAGGGGGCTATGGCTACACCTTC. This sequence encodes CASSGGTGGYGYTF.

CDR3 sequence (DNA): TGTGCCAGCAGCTTCCAGGGAAACACTGAAGCTTTCTTT. It specifies CASSFQGNTEAFF. The chain joins TRBV7-9 to TRBJ1-1; weak D call: TRBD1 (5 bases). This CDR3 is built from 13 residues. Trimming left V 3 bases short and J 2 bases short, with 7 bases between. Germline V CDR1 and CDR2: SEHNR, FQNEAQ (reference sequence).

CDR3: CASSSWTGTHYEQYF. For the CDR3, the DNA is TGTGCCAGCAGTTCCTGGACAGGGACCCACTACGAGCAGTACTTC. V gene TRBV28 combines with J gene TRBJ2-7; 8 bases are a match to TRBD1. Germline lookup yields CDR1 MDHEN and CDR2 SYDVKM. There are 15 residues in the CDR3. Trimming cost V 4 bases and J 3 bases; bases outside gene matches: 8.

The rearrangement links TRBV6-5 to TRBJ1-3; D is uncertain. This CDR3 spans 16 amino acids. V was shortened by 2 bases and J by 0 bases, with 11 bases between the two germline ends. Germline values: CDR1 MNHEY, CDR2 SVGAGI. The CDR3 coding sequence is TGTGCCAGCAGTTACGGCGCGGGATACTCTGGAAACACCATATATTTT. Translation: CASSYGAGYSGNTIYF.

The sample holds a few counts of this clone. The V and J genes are TRBV2 and TRBJ2-7; D not resolved. The CDR3 has 13 amino acids. Germline V gene sequence: CDR1 SNHLY, CDR2 FYNNEI. The ends were cut back, 10 bases at V and 2 bases at J, with 15 bases in the middle. The CDR3 reads CATQSTSPYEQYF. In DNA, the CDR3 is TGTGCCACCCAAAGCACGAGTCCCTACGAGCAGTACTTC.